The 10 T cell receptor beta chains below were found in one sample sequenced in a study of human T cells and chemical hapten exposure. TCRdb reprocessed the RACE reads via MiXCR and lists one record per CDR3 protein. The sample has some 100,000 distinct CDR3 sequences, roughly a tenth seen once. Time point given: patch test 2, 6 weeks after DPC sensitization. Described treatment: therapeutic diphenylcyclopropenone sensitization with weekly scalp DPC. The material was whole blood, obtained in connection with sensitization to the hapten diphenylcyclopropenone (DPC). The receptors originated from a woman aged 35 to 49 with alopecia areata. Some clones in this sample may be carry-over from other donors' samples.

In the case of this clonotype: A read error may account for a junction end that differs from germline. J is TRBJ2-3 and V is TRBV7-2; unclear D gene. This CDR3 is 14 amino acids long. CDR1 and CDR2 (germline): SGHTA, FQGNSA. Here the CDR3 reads CVSTVFPLTDTQYF. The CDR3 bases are TGTGTCAGCACCGTATTTCCCCTCACAGATACGCAGTATTTT.

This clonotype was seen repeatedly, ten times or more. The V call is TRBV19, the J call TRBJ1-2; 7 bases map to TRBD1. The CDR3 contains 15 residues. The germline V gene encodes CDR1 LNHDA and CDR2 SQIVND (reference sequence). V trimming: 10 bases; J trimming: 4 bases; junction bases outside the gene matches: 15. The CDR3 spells CATTQGYLNSYGYTF. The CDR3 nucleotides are TGTGCCACCACACAGGGGTACCTAAATAGCTATGGCTACACCTTC.

CDR3 nucleotide sequence: TGTGCCAGCTCAAGGCTGGTCCCCTCGACAGATACGCAGTATTTT. This translates into CASSRLVPSTDTQYF. This sequence joins TRBV6-2 or TRBV6-3 and TRBJ2-3; D unclear. Deletions cut 8 bases from V and 3 bases from J, with 18 bases between. This CDR3 is built from 15 residues. Germline lookup yields CDR1 MNHEY and CDR2 SVGEGT.

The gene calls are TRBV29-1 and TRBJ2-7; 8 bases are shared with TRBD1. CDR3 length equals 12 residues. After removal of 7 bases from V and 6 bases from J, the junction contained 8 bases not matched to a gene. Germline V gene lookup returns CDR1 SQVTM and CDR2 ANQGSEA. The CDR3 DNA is TGCAGCGCCACCCCGACAGGGGTCGAGCAGTACTTC. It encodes CSATPTGVEQYF.

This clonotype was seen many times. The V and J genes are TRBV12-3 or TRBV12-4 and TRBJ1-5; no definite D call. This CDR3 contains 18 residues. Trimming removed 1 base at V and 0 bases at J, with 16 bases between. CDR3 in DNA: TGTGCCAGCAGTTTAGGGCAATATGGGGAATATAGCAATCAGCCCCAGCATTTT. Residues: CASSLGQYGEYSNQPQHF.

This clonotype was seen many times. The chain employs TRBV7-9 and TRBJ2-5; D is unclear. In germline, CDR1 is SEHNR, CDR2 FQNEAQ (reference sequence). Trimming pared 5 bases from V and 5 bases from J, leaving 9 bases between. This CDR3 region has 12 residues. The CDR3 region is CASSPVGETQYF. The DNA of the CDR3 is TGTGCCAGCAGCCCGGTCGGGGAGACCCAGTACTTC.

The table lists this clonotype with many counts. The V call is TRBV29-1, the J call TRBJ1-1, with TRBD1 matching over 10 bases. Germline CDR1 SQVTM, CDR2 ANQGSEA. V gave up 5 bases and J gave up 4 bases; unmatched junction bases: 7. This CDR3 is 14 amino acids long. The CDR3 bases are TGCAGCGTTCGGGACAGGGGAAGGGGCACTGAAGCTTTCTTT. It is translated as CSVRDRGRGTEAFF.

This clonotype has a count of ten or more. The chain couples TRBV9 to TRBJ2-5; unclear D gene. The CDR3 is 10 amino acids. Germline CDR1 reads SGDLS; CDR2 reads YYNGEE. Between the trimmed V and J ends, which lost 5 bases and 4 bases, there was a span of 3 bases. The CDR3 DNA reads TGTGCCAGCAGTGGAGAGACCCAGTACTTC. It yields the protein CASSGETQYF.

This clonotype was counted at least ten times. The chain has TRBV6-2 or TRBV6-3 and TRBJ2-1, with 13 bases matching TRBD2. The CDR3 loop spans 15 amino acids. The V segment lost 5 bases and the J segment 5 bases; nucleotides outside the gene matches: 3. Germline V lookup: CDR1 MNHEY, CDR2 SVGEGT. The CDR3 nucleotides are TGTGCCAGCAGTCCCGGGACTAGCGGGAACAATGAGCAGTTCTTC. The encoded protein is CASSPGTSGNNEQFF.

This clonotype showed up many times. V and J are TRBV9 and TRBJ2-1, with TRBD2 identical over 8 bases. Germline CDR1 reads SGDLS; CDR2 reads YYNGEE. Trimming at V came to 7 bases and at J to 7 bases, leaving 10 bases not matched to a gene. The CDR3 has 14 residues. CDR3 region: CASGVAGGRNEQFF. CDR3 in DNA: TGTGCCAGCGGAGTGGCGGGGGGCAGGAATGAGCAGTTCTTC.